A selection of T cell receptor beta chains follows, all from one sample in a study of blood T cell repertoires in COVID-19. The protocol was immunoSEQ multiplex PCR, while the TCRdb copy is restricted to in-frame clones and leaves out a portion. The sample records about 230,000 clones, nearly 90% being singletons. Sequencing used PBMCs or T cells enriched from blood (not recorded which). Every receptor here comes from a woman aged 25 to 45 with acute COVID-19. Each CDR3 is given with its conserved first and last residue. The D gene is left open where the match is weak. The size entry is marked missing in some rows and otherwise reads once, few, many or a size class.

>few|NA|TRBJ1-4|TRBV3-1/TRBV3-2
TGTGCCAGCAGCCAGGGGGGAACTAATGAAAAACTGTTTTTT
CASSQGGTNEKLFF
>few|NA|TRBJ1-2|TRBV2
TGTGCCAGCAGGCCCCCAGACACCCTCGGTTATGGCTACACCTTC
CASRPPDTLGYGYTF
>NA|NA|TRBJ1-2|TRBV29-1
TGCAGCGTTGAAGGGGTACGAGGGATCTATGGCTACACCTTC
CSVEGVRGIYGYTF
>NA|TRBD1|TRBJ1-1|TRBV5-1
TGCGCCAGCAGCGGACAGGGACCGAACACTGAAGCTTTCTTT
CASSGQGPNTEAFF
>NA|TRBD1|TRBJ1-2|TRBV6-5
TGTGCCAGCAGACGAGGACAGGGGGTATATGGCTACACCTTC
CASRRGQGVYGYTF
>NA|NA|TRBJ1-3|TRBV30
TGTGCCTGGTCCGGGAGCTCTGGAAACACCATATATTTT
CAWSGSSGNTIYF
>NA|NA|TRBJ1-2|TRBV30
TGTGCCTGCTCTCCGGGAGGGGCTTCTAGTGGCTACACCTTC
CACSPGGASSGYTF
>NA|TRBD1|TRBJ1-2|TRBV11-2
TGTGCCAGCAGCTTCGATCAGGGGGACTATGGCTACACCTTC
CASSFDQGDYGYTF
>NA|NA|TRBJ2-1|TRBV1
TGCACCAGCAGCCCCGCTCCTAGCGGGGGGGCCTATGAGCAGTTCTTC
CTSSPAPSGGAYEQFF
>NA|NA|TRBJ1-4|TRBV18
TGTGCCAGCTCACCACCGTCGGGGGACTTGGAAAAACTGTTTTTT
CASSPPSGDLEKLFF
>NA|NA|TRBJ1-5|TRBV7-2
TGTGCCAGCAGCTTAAAGGGAGGAGGCAATCAGCCCCAGCATTTT
CASSLKGGGNQPQHF
>NA|TRBD1|TRBJ2-7|TRBV18
TGTGCCAGCTCACCGGACAGGGGGCATATCGAGCAGTACTTC
CASSPDRGHIEQYF
>NA|TRBD1|TRBJ1-6|TRBV6-2/TRBV6-3
TGTGCCAGCAGCACGGACAGGAATGGTTCACCCCTCCACTTT
CASSTDRNGSPLHF
>NA|NA|TRBJ2-4|TRBV11-2
TGTGCCAGCAGCCCTTCGGCGGGGATGCACATTCAGTACTTC
CASSPSAGMHIQYF
>NA|TRBD2|TRBJ2-5|TRBV30
TGTGCCCGGGCTGTAGGACTAGCAGGAGAGACCCAGTACTTC
CARAVGLAGETQYF
>NA|TRBD1|TRBJ1-5|TRBV19
TGTGCCAGTAAGGACAGGGCCGAGAATAGCAATCAGCCCCAGCATTTT
CASKDRAENSNQPQHF
>NA|NA|TRBJ1-2|TRBV21-1
TGTGCCAGCAGCATACAGGGGACAGACGCTGGCTACACCTTC
CASSIQGTDAGYTF
>NA|NA|TRBJ1-5|TRBV6-1
TGTGCCAGCAGTGAGGGGGGATCGAGCAATCAGCCCCAGCATTTT
CASSEGGSSNQPQHF
>NA|NA|TRBJ1-2|TRBV6-5
TGTGCCAGCAGCGCCACAGGGCTAGCTAACTATGGCTACACCTTC
CASSATGLANYGYTF
>NA|NA|TRBJ1-2|TRBV5-5
TGTGCCAGCAGCTTGGTAAATGAGGGAGTCTACACCTTC
CASSLVNEGVYTF
>NA|NA|TRBJ2-7|TRBV6-5
TGTGCCAGCAGGCGCCGGACAGCCTCCTACGAGCAGTACTTC
CASRRRTASYEQYF
>once|TRBD1|TRBJ1-6|TRBV5-1
TGCGCCAGCAGCTTACAGGGGGACACCTATAATTCACCCCTCCACTTT
CASSLQGDTYNSPLHF
>once|NA|TRBJ1-6|TRBV15
TGTGCCACCAGCAGAGCAAATTCACCCCTCCACTTT
CATSRANSPLHF
>NA|NA|TRBJ1-1|TRBV6-5
TGTGCCAGCAGTCTAGGGGCCATCCCTGAAGCTTTCTTT
CASSLGAIPEAFF
>NA|NA|TRBJ1-3|TRBV18
TGTGCCAGCTCACCTGTAGGAGTTGCTGGAAACACCATATATTTT
CASSPVGVAGNTIYF
>NA|TRBD1|TRBJ1-2|TRBV18
TGTGCCAGCTCATACCGGGACAGGGCGGATGGCTACACCTTC
CASSYRDRADGYTF
>NA|NA|TRBJ1-3|TRBV2
TGTGCCAGCGGGCCATACCCTGGAAACACCATATATTTT
CASGPYPGNTIYF
>NA|NA|TRBJ1-3|TRBV6-2/TRBV6-3
TGTGCCAGCAGTTACGAATGGAGGGAACCTGGAAACACCATATATTTT
CASSYEWREPGNTIYF
>once|NA|TRBJ1-5|TRBV24-1
TGTGCCACCAGTGCACAGGATAGCAATCAGCCCCAGCATTTT
CATSAQDSNQPQHF
>NA|TRBD2|TRBJ2-1|TRBV7-9
TGTGCCAGCAGCCCCCGGGAAGCGGGGGGGGTGTACAATGAGCAGTTCTTC
CASSPREAGGVYNEQFF
>NA|TRBD2|TRBJ2-7|TRBV7-9
TGTGCCAGCAGCTCGGGACTAGCCCAGTACGAGCAGTACTTC
CASSSGLAQYEQYF
>NA|TRBD2|TRBJ2-7|TRBV7-2
TGTGCCAGCAGCTTTACTAGCGGGGGATTGAGGGAGCAGTACTTC
CASSFTSGGLREQYF
>NA|TRBD1|TRBJ1-5|TRBV7-9
TGTGCCAGCAGCCCTGGACAGGCCGACCAGCCCCAGCATTTT
CASSPGQADQPQHF
>NA|TRBD1|TRBJ1-2|TRBV19
TGTGCCAGTAGTATTCGGACAGGTAGTCCCCTCCATGGCTACACCTTC
CASSIRTGSPLHGYTF
>NA|TRBD2|TRBJ2-3|TRBV9
TGTGCCAGCAGCGTATTGCCGGGACTAGAGGTAGATACGCAGTATTTT
CASSVLPGLEVDTQYF
>NA|NA|TRBJ1-2|TRBV25-1
TGTGCCAGCAGTGACCTCGCCCCTGGGACACCCTATGGCTACACCTTC
CASSDLAPGTPYGYTF
>once|TRBD1|TRBJ1-3|TRBV11-2
TGTGCCAGCAGCTACGGACAGGGCCGGGGCCTCTCTGGAAACACCATATATTTT
CASSYGQGRGLSGNTIYF
>NA|NA|TRBJ1-4|TRBV19
TGTGCCACCCAGGGGCGTTTTGAAAAACTGTTTTTT
CATQGRFEKLFF
>NA|NA|TRBJ1-3|TRBV28
TGTGCCAGCAGTTCGGGGGATGGAAACACCATATATTTT
CASSSGDGNTIYF
>NA|NA|TRBJ1-2|TRBV12-3/TRBV12-4
TGTGCCAGCAGTGCACAGGATGGCTATGGCTACACCTTC
CASSAQDGYGYTF
>NA|NA|TRBJ1-4|TRBV28
TGTGCCAGCAGTTTAGGGGGCGTTAATGAAAAACTGTTTTTT
CASSLGGVNEKLFF
>once|TRBD1|TRBJ2-7|TRBV28
TGTGCCACGTCCGGGACAGCGACCTACGAGCAGTACTTC
CATSGTATYEQYF